This T cell receptor (beta chain) originates from a study of blood T cell repertoires in COVID-19. Study-wide background: Spain, Italy and the United States supplied samples that represented acute and convalescent COVID-19.

During active infection, Seattle patients enrolled and were then monitored through disease. Germline V CDR1 and CDR2: LNHDA, SQIVND (reference sequence). J lost 1 base, V lost 4 bases, and 5 bases had no gene match. The CDR3 spans 15 residues. Per the authors' pipeline: How many nucleated cells were present was estimated from reference gene primer amplification. Using immunoSEQ multiplex PCR, the repertoire was profiled, and TCRdb retains in-frame clones only, with some absent. V, J and clone size were drawn from that table, and D and trimming were deduced from the DNA. The data contain 45,000 or so clones, roughly 89% of them seen just once; the ten biggest clones take up nearly 4%.

The sequencing sample was made of peripheral blood. The chain combines TRBV19 with TRBJ1-1; 8 bases match TRBD1. This TCR was recovered from a middle-aged man with COVID-19, enrolled during active disease. This CDR3 is CASSKRTGWNTEAFF. CDR3 coding DNA: TGTGCCAGTAGTAAAAGGACAGGGTGGAACACTGAAGCTTTCTTT.